The entry below describes one T cell receptor beta chain. Its antigen is as yet unknown. These data are taken from a study of blood T cells in healthy people across ages. Study-wide points: The fall in TCR beta diversity per million T cells was roughly linear with age.

They isolated at least 7 million PBMCs from each sample. Primers used in a second PCR of about 7 to 12 cycles were a sample-barcoded 5' primer and a J-beta primer mix. The study obtained at least 3 million CDR3-containing paired-end reads from every sample. TCRdb used MiXCR to reprocess the 5' RACE reads, holding one entry per CDR3 protein. Of about 800,000 distinct CDR3 sequences listed, roughly 25% are singletons. There are 15 residues in the CDR3. Trimming took 3 bases from V and 5 from J, leaving 14 bases between them. Germline loops: CDR1 SGHAT, CDR2 FQDESV (reference sequence). These sequences were also reported in another study, on T cells of mothers and their children.

The sample was blood. The sequence came from a boy under 18 in good health. This rearrangement joins TRBV11-1 to TRBJ2-1; no definite D call. The CDR3 spells CASSFLRTVNNEQFF. CDR3 nucleotides: TGTGCCAGCAGCTTTCTAAGGACGGTGAACAATGAGCAGTTCTTC.